This T cell receptor beta chain appears in the sequencing data of a study of blood T cell repertoires in COVID-19. Germline V gene sequence: CDR1 SGHRS, CDR2 YFSETQ. The CDR3 is 14 residues long. V gave up 1 base and J gave up 5 bases, with 12 bases separating them. In the original processing: Reference gene primer amplification gave estimated nucleated cell counts. The method was immunoSEQ multiplex PCR; TCRdb's version includes in-frame clones alone and lacks a portion of them. V, J and clone size reflect that table, while D and trimming were determined from the DNA. The sample contains some 97,000 clones, about 80% of which appear only once.

The sample comprised peripheral blood. The rearrangement uses TRBV5-1 and TRBJ1-1; D is perhaps TRBD1 (5 bases). The source of this sequence is a woman aged 70 to 79 with acute or convalescent COVID-19. The CDR3 region is CASSLQGEWTEAFF. The DNA for the CDR3 is TGCGCCAGCAGCTTGCAAGGGGAATGGACTGAAGCTTTCTTT.